This TCR beta chain was captured in a study of blood T cell repertoires in COVID-19. As for the study in general: Samples taken during acute and convalescent COVID-19 were collected in the United States, Italy and Spain. T cells, B-cell-depleted T cells, or PBMCs supplied cDNA or gDNA.

In the original processing: Estimation of nucleated cell counts relied on the amplification of reference gene primers. Sequenced by immunoSEQ multiplex PCR; TCRdb stores in-frame clones only, minus some. V, J and clone size reflect that table, while D and trimming were determined from the DNA. The sample lists over 100,000 clones, over 80% occurring once. Germline V gene sequence: CDR1 MNHEY, CDR2 SVGAGI. The CDR3 spans 14 residues. The germline V and J ends were trimmed by 7 bases and 4 bases, with 14 bases remaining between them. V gene TRBV6-5 combines with J gene TRBJ1-5; possible D gene TRBD1, 6 bases. The sequence derives from a man between 45 and 60 years old with active COVID-19. What was sequenced was peripheral blood. For the CDR3, the DNA is TGTGCCAGCACTTGGACAGCCTCGAATCAGCCCCAGCATTTT. Translated, it gives CASTWTASNQPQHF.